This is a list of T cell receptor beta chains from one sample in a study of T cell changes during pregnancy in multiple sclerosis. Clones were sequenced by immunoSEQ multiplex PCR, and TCRdb holds only the in-frame ones, with some missing. This sample has 70,000 to 95,000 clones, with 90% to 95% found just once. The sequencing used peripheral blood, collected in the third trimester of pregnancy. Receptor source: a female donor with multiple sclerosis, enrolled in a pregnancy study. Both conserved end residues are trimmed from each CDR3. Each record gives: J gene, clone size, V gene, CDR3 protein. Rows may omit the clone size; those that give it use once, few, many or a size class.

>TRBJ2-1|-|TRBV18
ASSPDVGGEQF
>TRBJ2-1|-|TRBV5-4
ASSLPGVHNEQF
>TRBJ1-2|-|TRBV5-1
ASSTTGGVSYGYT
>TRBJ1-2|-|TRBV5-4
ASSLGATQGAVYGYT
>TRBJ2-2|-|TRBV5-1
ASSLTVRANTGELF
>TRBJ2-3|-|TRBV19
ASNAMGLAGGKDTQY
>TRBJ1-5|-|TRBV6-1
ASSDGQYSNQPQH
>TRBJ1-2|-|TRBV27
ASSLLQGAVNYGYT
>TRBJ2-3|-|TRBV9
ASSAYVSRDTQY
>TRBJ2-1|-|TRBV10-3
AISELSRNEQF
>TRBJ1-2|-|TRBV2
ASSDPYYGYT
>TRBJ2-5|-|TRBV30
AWSGSGRQETQY
>TRBJ2-6|-|TRBV19
ASSIDSSEANVLT
>TRBJ2-7|-|TRBV7-2
ASSLAALGY
>TRBJ1-1|-|TRBV7-2
ASSPLEGMNTEAF
>TRBJ1-1|-|TRBV6-1
ASSAGGRGLEAF
>TRBJ2-5|-|TRBV1
TSSQGDRGEEVAGSQETQY
>TRBJ2-7|-|TRBV5-1
ASSSGLDNYEQY
>TRBJ2-1|-|TRBV27
ASSSGLPSRNEQF
>TRBJ2-1|-|TRBV6-5
ASRYQGPSSYNEQF
>TRBJ2-6|-|TRBV6-1
ASRALLANVLT
>TRBJ2-3|-|TRBV15
ATSRGQGSTDTQY
>TRBJ1-3|once|TRBV19
ASSLMRLSSGNTIY
>TRBJ2-7|-|TRBV5-8
ASSFLAGTGPYEQY
>TRBJ2-7|-|TRBV29-1
SVGLLAGAHEQY
>TRBJ2-7|-|TRBV28
ASSLGTGVYEQY
>TRBJ2-3|-|TRBV9
ASSVVGGASTDTQY
>TRBJ1-3|-|TRBV2
ASGQAGNTIY
>TRBJ1-5|-|TRBV28
VSDSPNQPQH
>TRBJ2-7|-|TRBV29-1
SGGQGAYEQY
>TRBJ2-1|-|TRBV7-6
ASRSDNEQF
>TRBJ2-3|once|TRBV9
ASSPGSAGDTQY
>TRBJ2-1|-|TRBV27
ASSLDRGGYNEQF
>TRBJ2-1|-|TRBV2
ASSDRTYNEQF
>TRBJ1-2|-|TRBV5-6
ASSYRASYT
>TRBJ1-2|-|TRBV27
ASSHSSGHIYGYT
>TRBJ2-5|-|TRBV5-1
ASSWGRGQETQY
>TRBJ2-1|once|TRBV29-1
SVGTSGSSYNEQF
>TRBJ2-1|-|TRBV5-4
ASSLEPSNEQF
>TRBJ1-2|-|TRBV4-2
ASSQDGRDRGYGYT
>TRBJ2-2|-|TRBV9
ASSRYGDTGELF
>TRBJ2-3|-|TRBV29-1
SVKHTDTQY
>TRBJ2-2|-|TRBV10-2
ASSSVMANTGELF
>TRBJ2-1|-|TRBV9
ASSGSSGDFNEQF
>TRBJ2-7|-|TRBV18
ASSLVGQGYEQY
>TRBJ2-1|once|TRBV29-1
SVNTRQALREQF
>TRBJ1-5|few|TRBV28
ASSLRYGPQH
>TRBJ2-2|-|TRBV10-3
AISPASSPNTGELF
>TRBJ1-3|-|TRBV6-6
ASSPLTGGYGNTIY
>TRBJ2-7|-|TRBV19
ASSLGSGYEQY
>TRBJ2-1|-|TRBV5-6
ASSLRTSGGNEQF
>TRBJ2-2|-|TRBV27
ASRSGGELF
>TRBJ2-1|-|TRBV6-1
ASSPGVLSYNEQF
>TRBJ2-1|-|TRBV27
ASSFSRYNEQF
>TRBJ2-6|-|TRBV7-9
ASGGLLSGANVLT